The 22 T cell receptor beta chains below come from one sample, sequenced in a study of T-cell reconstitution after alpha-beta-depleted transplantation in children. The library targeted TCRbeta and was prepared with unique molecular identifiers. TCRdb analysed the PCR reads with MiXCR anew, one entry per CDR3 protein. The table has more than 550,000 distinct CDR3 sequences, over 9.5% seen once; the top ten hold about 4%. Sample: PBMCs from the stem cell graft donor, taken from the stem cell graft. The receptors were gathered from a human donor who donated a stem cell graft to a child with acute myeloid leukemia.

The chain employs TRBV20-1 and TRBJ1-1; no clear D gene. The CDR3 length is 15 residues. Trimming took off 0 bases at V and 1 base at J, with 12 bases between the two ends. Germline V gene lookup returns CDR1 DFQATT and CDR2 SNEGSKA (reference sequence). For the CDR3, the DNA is TGCAGTGCTAGAGACCCTTGGAGCTCGAACACTGAAGCTTTCTTT. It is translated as CSARDPWSSNTEAFF.

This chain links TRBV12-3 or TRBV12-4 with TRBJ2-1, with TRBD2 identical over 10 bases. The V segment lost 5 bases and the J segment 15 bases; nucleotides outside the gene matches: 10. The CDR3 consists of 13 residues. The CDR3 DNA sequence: TGTGCCAGCAGTCCGCTAAGAGCGGGAGGGATGTTCTTC. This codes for CASSPLRAGGMFF.

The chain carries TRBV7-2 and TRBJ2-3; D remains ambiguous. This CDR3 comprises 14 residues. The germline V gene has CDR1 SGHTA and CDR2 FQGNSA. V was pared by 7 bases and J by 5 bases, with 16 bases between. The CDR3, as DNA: TGTGCCAGCACCCCAAATAGGGTGAGAGATACGCAGTATTTT. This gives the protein CASTPNRVRDTQYF.

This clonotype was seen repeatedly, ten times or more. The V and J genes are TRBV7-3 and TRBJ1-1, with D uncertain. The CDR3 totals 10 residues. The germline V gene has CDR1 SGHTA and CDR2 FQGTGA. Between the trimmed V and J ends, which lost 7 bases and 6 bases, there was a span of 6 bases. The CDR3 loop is CASTAPEAFF. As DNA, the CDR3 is TGTGCCAGCACGGCCCCTGAAGCTTTCTTT.

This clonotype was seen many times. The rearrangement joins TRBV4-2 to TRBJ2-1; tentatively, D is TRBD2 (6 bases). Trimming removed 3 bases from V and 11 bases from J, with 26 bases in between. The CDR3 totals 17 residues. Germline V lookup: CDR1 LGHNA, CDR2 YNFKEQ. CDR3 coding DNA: TGTGCCAGCAGCCAGACCTCTCGGGAGAATGAGCGAAGTAAGCAGTTCTTC. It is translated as CASSQTSRENERSKQFF.

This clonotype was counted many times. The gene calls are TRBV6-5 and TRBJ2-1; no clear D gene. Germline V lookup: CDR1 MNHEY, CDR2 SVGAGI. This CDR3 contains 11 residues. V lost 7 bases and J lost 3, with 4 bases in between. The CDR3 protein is CASTDYNEQFF. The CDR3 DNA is TGTGCCAGCACCGACTACAATGAGCAGTTCTTC.

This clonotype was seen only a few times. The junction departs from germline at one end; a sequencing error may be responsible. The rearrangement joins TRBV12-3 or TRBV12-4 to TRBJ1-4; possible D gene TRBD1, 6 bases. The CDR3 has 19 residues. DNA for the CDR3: TGTGCCAGCTGTTTGGGACTGGGATTGGTTACAGGGTCTAATGAAAAACTGTTTTTT. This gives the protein CASCLGLGLVTGSNEKLFF.

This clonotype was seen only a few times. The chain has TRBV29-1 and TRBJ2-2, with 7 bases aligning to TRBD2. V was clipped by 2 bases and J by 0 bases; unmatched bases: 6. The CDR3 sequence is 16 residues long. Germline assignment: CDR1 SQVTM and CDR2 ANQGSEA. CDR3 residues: CSVELAEISNTGELFF. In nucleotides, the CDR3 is TGCAGCGTTGAACTAGCGGAGATATCGAACACCGGGGAGCTGTTTTTT.

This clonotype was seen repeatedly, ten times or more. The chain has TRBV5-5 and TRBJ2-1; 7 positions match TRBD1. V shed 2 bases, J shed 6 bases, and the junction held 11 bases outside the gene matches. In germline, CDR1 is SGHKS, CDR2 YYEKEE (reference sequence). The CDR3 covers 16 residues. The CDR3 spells CASSFVPGTAINEQFF. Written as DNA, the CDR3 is TGTGCCAGCAGCTTCGTTCCCGGGACAGCCATCAATGAGCAGTTCTTC.

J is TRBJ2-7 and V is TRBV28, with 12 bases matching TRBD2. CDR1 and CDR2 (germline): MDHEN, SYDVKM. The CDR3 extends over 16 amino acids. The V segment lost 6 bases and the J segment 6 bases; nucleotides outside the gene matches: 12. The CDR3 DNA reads TGTGCCAGCAGACCCTTAGGACTAGCGGGATCTGGCGAGCAGTACTTC. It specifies CASRPLGLAGSGEQYF.

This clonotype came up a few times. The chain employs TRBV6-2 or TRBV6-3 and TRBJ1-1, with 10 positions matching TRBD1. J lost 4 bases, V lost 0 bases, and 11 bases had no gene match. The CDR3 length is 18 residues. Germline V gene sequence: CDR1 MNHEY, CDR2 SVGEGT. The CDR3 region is CASSYSGQGVAFSTEAFF. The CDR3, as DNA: TGTGCCAGCAGTTACTCCGGACAGGGGGTCGCTTTTAGCACTGAAGCTTTCTTT.

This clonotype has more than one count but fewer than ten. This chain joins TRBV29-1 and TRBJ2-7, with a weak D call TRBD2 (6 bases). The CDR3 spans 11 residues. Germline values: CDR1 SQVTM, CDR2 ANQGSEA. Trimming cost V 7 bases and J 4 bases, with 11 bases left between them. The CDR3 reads CSGRRGYEQYF. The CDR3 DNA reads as TGCAGCGGTAGGAGGGGATACGAGCAGTACTTC.

This chain's CDR3 is CASSLVATSVHNEQFF. In DNA form, the CDR3 reads TGTGCCAGCAGCTTAGTAGCAACTAGCGTTCACAATGAGCAGTTCTTC. V and J are TRBV7-2 and TRBJ2-1, with 7 nucleotides matching TRBD2. The germline CDR1 and CDR2 sequences are SGHTA and FQGNSA. The CDR3 length is 16 residues. Trimming took 1 base from V and 5 from J; bases not matched to a gene: 8.

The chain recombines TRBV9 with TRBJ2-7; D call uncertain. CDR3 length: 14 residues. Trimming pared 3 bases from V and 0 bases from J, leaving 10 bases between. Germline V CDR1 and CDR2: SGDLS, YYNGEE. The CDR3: CASSAGFVSYEQYF. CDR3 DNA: TGTGCCAGCAGCGCGGGTTTCGTCTCCTACGAGCAGTACTTC. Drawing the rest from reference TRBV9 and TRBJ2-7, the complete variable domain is DSGVTQTPKHLITATGQRVTLRCSPRSGDLSVYWYQQSLDQGLQFLIQYYNGEERAKGNILERFSAQQFPDLHSELNLSSLELGDSALYFCASSAGFVSYEQYFGPGTRLTVT.

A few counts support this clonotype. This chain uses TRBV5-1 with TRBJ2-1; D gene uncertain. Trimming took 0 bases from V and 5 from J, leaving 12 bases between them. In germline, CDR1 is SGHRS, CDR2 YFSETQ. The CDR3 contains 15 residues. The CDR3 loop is CASSLERYGDNEQFF. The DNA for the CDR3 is TGCGCCAGCAGCTTGGAGAGGTACGGAGACAATGAGCAGTTCTTC.

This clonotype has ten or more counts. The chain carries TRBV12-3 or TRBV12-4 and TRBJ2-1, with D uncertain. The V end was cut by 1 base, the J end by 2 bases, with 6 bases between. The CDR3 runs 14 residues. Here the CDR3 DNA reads TGTGCCAGCAGTTTAGGTCAGACCTACAATGAGCAGTTCTTC. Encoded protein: CASSLGQTYNEQFF.

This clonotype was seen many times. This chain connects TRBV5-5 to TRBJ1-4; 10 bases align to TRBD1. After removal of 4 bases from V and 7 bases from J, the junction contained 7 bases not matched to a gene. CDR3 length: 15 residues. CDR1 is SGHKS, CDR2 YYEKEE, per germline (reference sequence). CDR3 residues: CASSLTGTGVEKLFF. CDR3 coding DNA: TGTGCCAGCAGCCTAACCGGGACAGGGGTTGAAAAACTGTTTTTT.

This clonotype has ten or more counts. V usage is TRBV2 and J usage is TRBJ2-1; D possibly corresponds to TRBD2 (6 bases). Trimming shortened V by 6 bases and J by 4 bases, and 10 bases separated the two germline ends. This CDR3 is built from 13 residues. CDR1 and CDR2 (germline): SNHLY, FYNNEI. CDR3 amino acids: CASRGLQYNEQFF. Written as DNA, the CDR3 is TGTGCCAGCAGAGGACTACAGTACAATGAGCAGTTCTTC.

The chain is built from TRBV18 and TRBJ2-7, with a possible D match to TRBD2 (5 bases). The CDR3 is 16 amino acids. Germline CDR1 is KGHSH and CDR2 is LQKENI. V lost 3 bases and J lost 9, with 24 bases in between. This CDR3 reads CASSPPTGGSALVQYF. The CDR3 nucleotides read TGTGCCAGCTCACCGCCAACCGGTGGGAGTGCCCTTGTGCAGTACTTC.

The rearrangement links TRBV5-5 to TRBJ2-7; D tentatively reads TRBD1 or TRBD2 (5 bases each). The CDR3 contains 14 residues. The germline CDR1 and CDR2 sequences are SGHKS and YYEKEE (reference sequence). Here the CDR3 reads CVKAMRSRGDEQYF. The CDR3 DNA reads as TGTGTCAAAGCCATGCGGTCTCGAGGGGACGAGCAGTACTTC.

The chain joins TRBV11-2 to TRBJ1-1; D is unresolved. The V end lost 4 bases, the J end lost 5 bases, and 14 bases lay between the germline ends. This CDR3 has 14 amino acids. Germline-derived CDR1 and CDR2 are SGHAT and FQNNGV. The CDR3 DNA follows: TGTGCCAGCAGCTCCGACGGTGGTTGGACTGAAGCTTTCTTT. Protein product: CASSSDGGWTEAFF.

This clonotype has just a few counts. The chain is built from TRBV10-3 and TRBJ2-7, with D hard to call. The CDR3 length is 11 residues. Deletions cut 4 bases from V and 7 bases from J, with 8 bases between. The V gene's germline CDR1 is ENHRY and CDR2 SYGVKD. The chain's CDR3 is CAISGPKEQYF. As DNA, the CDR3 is TGTGCCATCAGTGGGCCTAAAGAGCAGTACTTC.